This record looks at one T cell receptor beta chain sequence and its context. What it binds is unknown. This sample was taken from a study of monozygotic twins with inflammatory bowel disease. Reprocessing the 5' RACE reads, TCRdb reports a single entry for every CDR3 protein and omits DNA. Here the sample table reports fewer than 150,000 distinct CDR3 sequences. CDR1 LGHDT and CDR2 YNNKEL come from the germline V gene (reference sequence). This CDR3 comprises 15 residues. Study findings and constraints: Patients received differing immunosuppressive treatments, which may have added variability to their repertoires. Among twins, concordant and discordant pairs did not differ in repertoire similarity, possibly from limited power.

The receptor was derived from a human donor with ulcerative colitis or Crohn's disease, or a healthy co-twin of an affected twin (not recorded which). The V gene is TRBV3-1, the J gene TRBJ2-7; with no DNA, the TCRdb D assignment of TRBD1 cannot be verified. The specimen was blood. CDR3: CASSQEYDRTHEQYF.